This entry features one T cell receptor beta chain sequence. In the authors' methods: Amplifying reference gene primers gave estimates of nucleated cell counts. The table came from immunoSEQ multiplex PCR; TCRdb's copy has only in-frame clones and leaves some out. That table supplies the V and J calls and clone size; D and trimming were determined from the DNA. This repertoire shows roughly 200,000 clones, approximately 81% found once; its top ten account for 20%. Trimming cost V 4 bases and J 11 bases; bases outside gene matches: 10. The CDR3 is made up of 13 amino acids. CDR1 is SGHTA, CDR2 FQGNSA, per germline. This sample stems from a study of blood T cell repertoires in COVID-19. Background on the study: The United States, Italy and Spain supplied acute and convalescent COVID-19 samples.

This receptor was taken from a human donor in a cohort sampled during active COVID-19. The rearrangement joins TRBV7-2 to TRBJ1-1; 7 positions agree with TRBD1. Specimen: peripheral blood. The CDR3 sequence: CASSSWTGYAAFF. The CDR3 DNA reads as TGTGCCAGCAGCTCCTGGACAGGTTATGCGGCTTTCTTT.